The present T cell receptor beta chain was sequenced within a study of neoadjuvant nivolumab and ipilimumab in lung cancer. Details on this clone: The antigen is not known.

The CDR3 runs 15 residues. Trimming left V 3 bases short and J 1 base short, with 10 bases between. The germline CDR1 and CDR2 sequences are KGHSH and LQKENI. General observations from the study: Resected tumors had greater TCR richness and clonality than uninvolved lung.

Clones were sequenced by immunoSEQ multiplex PCR, and TCRdb holds only the in-frame ones, with some missing. The data show tens of thousands of clones, around 89% seen once. The receptor's source is an adult with non-small cell lung cancer. Some clones in this sample may be carry-over from other donors' samples. The chain couples TRBV18 to TRBJ1-3; D gene ambiguous. Here the sequenced sample was blood, taken before neoadjuvant nivolumab, alone or with ipilimumab. The CDR3 bases are TGTGCCAGCTCACCTGCCAGGTCGTCTGGAAACACCATATATTTT. Translating gives CASSPARSSGNTIYF.